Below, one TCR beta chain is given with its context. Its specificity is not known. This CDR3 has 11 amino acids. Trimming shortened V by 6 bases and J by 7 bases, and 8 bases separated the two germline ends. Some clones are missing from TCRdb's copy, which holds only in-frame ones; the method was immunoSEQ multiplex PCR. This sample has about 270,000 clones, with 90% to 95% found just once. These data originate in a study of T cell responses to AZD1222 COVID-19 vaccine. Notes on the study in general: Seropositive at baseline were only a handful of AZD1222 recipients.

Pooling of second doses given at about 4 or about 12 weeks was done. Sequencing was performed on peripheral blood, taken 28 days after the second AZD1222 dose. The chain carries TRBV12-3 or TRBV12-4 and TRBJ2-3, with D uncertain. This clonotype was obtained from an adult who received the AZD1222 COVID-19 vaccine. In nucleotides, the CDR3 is TGTGCCAGCAGGTCTTGGAATACGCAGTATTTT. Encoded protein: CASRSWNTQYF.